This T cell receptor beta chain derives from a study of tumor-infiltrating lymphocytes in primary liver carcinoma. It was unsorted whole blood that yielded blood RNA, and germline DNA was also extracted. Researchers generated TCR beta cDNA from roughly 510 ng of total RNA, relying on a constant-region primer. Investigators got TCR beta libraries out of three nested multiplex PCR rounds, done with slightly modified ARM-PCR. Both of the initial two PCR rounds ran for about 9 cycles and employed TRBV1-TRBV30 forward primers alongside a C-beta reverse primer. TCRdb analysed the multiplex PCR reads with MiXCR anew, one entry per CDR3 protein. The sample records 300,000 to 400,000 distinct CDR3 sequences, around 60% being singletons. From germline, CDR1 is MNHNS and CDR2 SASEGT. With 5 bases removed from V and 7 bases from J, the gap between germline ends came to 9 bases. CDR3 length: 11 amino acids.

This rearrangement joins TRBV6-1 to TRBJ2-7, with unresolved D. This clonotype originated in a man in his forties with primary liver carcinoma and hepatitis B virus infection. Sequenced sample: peripheral blood. In nucleotides, the CDR3 is TGTGCCAGCAGTCCTACGAGAGAGCAGTACTTC. Its translation is CASSPTREQYF.